The T cell receptor beta chain under discussion was sequenced for a study of blood T cells in healthy people across ages. Trimming cost V 3 bases and J 10 bases; bases outside gene matches: 7. Germline lookup yields CDR1 SQVTM and CDR2 ANQGSEA. The CDR3 runs 13 residues. Next came a second PCR, run for about 6 to 12 cycles, which used a sample-barcoded 5' primer along with a J-beta primer mix. TCRdb analysed the 5' RACE reads with MiXCR anew, one entry per CDR3 protein. The data show around 2 million distinct CDR3 sequences, with approximately 39% seen just once and about 21% held by the top ten. The chain combines TRBV29-1 with TRBJ2-1; 9 nucleotides align to TRBD1. Sequenced material: blood. The sequence came from a human donor in good health. In DNA form, the CDR3 reads TGCAGCGTTGAGGGACAGGGAGATTCCGAGCAGTTCTTC. Protein sequence: CSVEGQGDSEQFF.